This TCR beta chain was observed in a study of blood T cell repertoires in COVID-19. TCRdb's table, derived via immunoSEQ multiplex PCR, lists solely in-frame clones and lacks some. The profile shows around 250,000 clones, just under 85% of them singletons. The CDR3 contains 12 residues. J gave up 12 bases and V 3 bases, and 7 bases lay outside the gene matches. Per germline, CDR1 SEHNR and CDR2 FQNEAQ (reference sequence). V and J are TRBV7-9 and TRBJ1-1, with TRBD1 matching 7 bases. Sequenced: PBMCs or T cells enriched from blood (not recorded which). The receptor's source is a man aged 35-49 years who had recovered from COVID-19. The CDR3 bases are TGTGCCAGCAGCTTGGAACAGGGGTTGTCTTTCTTT. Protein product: CASSLEQGLSFF. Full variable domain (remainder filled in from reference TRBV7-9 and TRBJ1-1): DTGVSQNPRHKITKRGQNVTFRCDPISEHNRLYWYRQTLGQGPEFLTYFQNEAQLEKSRLLSDRFSAERPKGSFSTLEIQRTEQGDSAMYLCASSLEQGLSFFGQGTRLTVV.